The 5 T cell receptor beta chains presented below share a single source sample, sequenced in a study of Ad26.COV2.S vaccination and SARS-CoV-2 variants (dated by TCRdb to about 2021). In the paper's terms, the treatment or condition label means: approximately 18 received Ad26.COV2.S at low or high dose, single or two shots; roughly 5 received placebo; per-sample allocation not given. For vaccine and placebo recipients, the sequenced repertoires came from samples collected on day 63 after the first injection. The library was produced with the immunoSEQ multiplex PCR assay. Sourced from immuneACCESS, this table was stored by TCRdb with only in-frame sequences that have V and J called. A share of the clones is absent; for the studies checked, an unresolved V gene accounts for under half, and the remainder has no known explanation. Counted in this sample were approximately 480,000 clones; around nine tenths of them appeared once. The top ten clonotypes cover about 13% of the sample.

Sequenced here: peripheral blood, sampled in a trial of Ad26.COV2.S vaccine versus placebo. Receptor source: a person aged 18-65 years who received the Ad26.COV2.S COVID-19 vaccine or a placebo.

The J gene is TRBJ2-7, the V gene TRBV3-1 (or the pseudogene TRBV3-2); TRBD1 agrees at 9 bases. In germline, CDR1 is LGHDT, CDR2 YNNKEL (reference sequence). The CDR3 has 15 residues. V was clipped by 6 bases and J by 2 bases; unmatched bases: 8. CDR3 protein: CASRKDRGVTYEQYF. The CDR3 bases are TGTGCCAGCAGAAAGGACAGGGGAGTTACCTACGAGCAGTACTTC.

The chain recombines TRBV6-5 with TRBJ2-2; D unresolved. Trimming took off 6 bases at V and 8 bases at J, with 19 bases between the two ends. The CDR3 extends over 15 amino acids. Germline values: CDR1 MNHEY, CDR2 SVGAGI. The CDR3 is CASSRFRPHPGELFF. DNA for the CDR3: TGTGCCAGCAGCCGCTTCCGACCCCATCCAGGGGAGCTGTTTTTT.

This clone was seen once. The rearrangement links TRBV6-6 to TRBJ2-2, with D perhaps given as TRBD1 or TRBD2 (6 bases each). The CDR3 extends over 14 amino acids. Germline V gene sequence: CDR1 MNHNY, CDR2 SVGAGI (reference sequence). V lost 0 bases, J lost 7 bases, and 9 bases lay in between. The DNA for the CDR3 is TGTGCCAGCAGTTACTCGAAGGGGGGCGGGGAGCTGTTTTTT. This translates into CASSYSKGGGELFF.

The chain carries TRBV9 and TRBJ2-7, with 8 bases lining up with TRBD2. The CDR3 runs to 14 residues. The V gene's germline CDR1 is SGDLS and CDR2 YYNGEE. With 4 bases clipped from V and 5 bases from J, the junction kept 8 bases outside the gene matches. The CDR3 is CASSRLAGKDEQYF. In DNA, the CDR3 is TGTGCCAGCAGCCGGTTAGCGGGAAAGGACGAGCAGTACTTC.

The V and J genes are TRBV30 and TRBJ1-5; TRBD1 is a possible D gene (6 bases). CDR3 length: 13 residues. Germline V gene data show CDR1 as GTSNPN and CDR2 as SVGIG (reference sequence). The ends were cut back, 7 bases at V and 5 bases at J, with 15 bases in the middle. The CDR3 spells CASRGGLDQPQHF. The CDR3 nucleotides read TGTGCCTCCAGGGGAGGGTTGGATCAGCCCCAGCATTTT.